This T cell receptor beta chain was profiled in a study of T-cell reconstitution after alpha-beta-depleted transplantation in children. This CDR3 has 14 amino acids. During its preparation, the TCRbeta library received unique molecular identifiers. TCRdb re-called the PCR reads through MiXCR, storing one row per CDR3 protein. This sample has roughly 500,000 distinct CDR3 sequences, with over 25% found just once. Remarks on this clonotype: A junction boundary mismatches the germline segment, possibly from a read error.

Sample: PBMCs from the stem cell graft donor, taken from the stem cell graft. This sequence originates from a human donor who donated a stem cell graft to a child with aplastic anemia. V usage is TRBV12-3 or TRBV12-4 and J usage is TRBJ2-7, with 9 positions matching TRBD2. Here the CDR3 reads CASSPTSGGYKQYF. Here the CDR3 DNA reads TGTGCCAGCAGCCCGACTAGCGGAGGCTACAAGCAGTACTTC.